Shown below are 2 T cell receptor beta chains from a single sample sequenced in a study of T cells in Graves' hyperthyroidism and ophthalmopathy. RNA transcripts were the template for amplifying TCR beta CDR3 regions. HTBI primers were the set used in a first-round RT-PCR of the TCR CDR3. MiXCR was run by TCRdb on the multiplex PCR reads, yielding one entry per CDR3 protein. The data hold about 500,000 distinct CDR3 sequences, with 16% observed a single time. Input material: blood. Receptor source: a woman between 18 and 30 years old with Graves' hyperthyroidism.

The sample holds a few counts of this clonotype. This CDR3 is CASSPLRGSKGLLNTEAFF. In DNA, the CDR3 is TGTGCCAGCAGCCCCTTGAGGGGGAGTAAGGGTCTCCTGAACACTGAAGCTTTCTTT. The chain links TRBV7-2 to TRBJ1-1; D is perhaps TRBD1 (6 bases). Per germline, CDR1 SGHTA and CDR2 FQGNSA. The V gene lost 5 bases and the J gene lost 0 bases, with 25 bases spanning the gap. The CDR3 is 19 residues long.

This clonotype came up a few times. The rearrangement links TRBV20-1 to TRBJ2-2, with D uncertain. This CDR3 contains 15 residues. Germline-derived CDR1 and CDR2 are DFQATT and SNEGSKA (reference sequence). The CDR3, as DNA: TGCGGTGTCCCCTCCCGAAGACCGAACACCGGGGAGCTGTTTTTT. Encoded protein: CGVPSRRPNTGELFF.